The 9 T cell receptor beta chains reported below all come from one sample, sequenced in a study of regulatory T cells in long-lasting Graves disease. As for time point: newly diagnosed GD, antithyroid drugs for less than 3 months. Following extraction of RNA from PBMCs, that RNA was used to make the TCR library. Construction of the TCR beta libraries employed iRepertoire HTBI primers in conjunction with Arm-PCR of CDR3 regions. TCRdb ran MiXCR on the multiplex PCR reads and lists one entry per CDR3 protein. The sample consists of more than 450,000 distinct CDR3 sequences, around 12% of them appearing once. These data also featured in a second study, about T cells in Graves' hyperthyroidism and ophthalmopathy.

Material: peripheral blood mononuclear cells (PBMCs), obtained at new diagnosis, from a patient treated with antithyroid drugs. The receptors derive from a woman aged 25 to 39 with Graves disease.

CDR3 bases: TGTGCCAGCAGCTCGGACAGGGAGGCTTCACCCCTCCACTTT. Translated, it gives CASSSDREASPLHF. J is TRBJ1-6 and V is TRBV5-5, with 8 bases fitting TRBD1. V lost 3 bases and J lost 9; bases outside the gene matches: 5. The CDR3 consists of 14 residues. Germline V gene data show CDR1 as SGHKS and CDR2 as YYEKEE (reference sequence).

This clonotype was seen ten or more times. This sequence joins TRBV15 and TRBJ1-5; D call uncertain. Trimming cost V 6 bases and J 4 bases, with 10 bases left between them. Germline CDR1 reads LNHNV; CDR2 reads YYDKDF (reference sequence). This CDR3 is 13 amino acids long. In DNA form, the CDR3 reads TGTGCCACCAGGGCAGACTATAATCAGCCCCAGCATTTT. Protein product: CATRADYNQPQHF.

This chain joins TRBV30 and TRBJ2-7; 11 nucleotides agree with TRBD1. After removal of 3 bases from V and 4 bases from J, the junction contained 8 bases not matched to a gene. CDR3 length: 15 residues. The V gene's germline CDR1 is GTSNPN and CDR2 SVGIG (reference sequence). The chain's CDR3 is CAWSRGGTGGYEQYF. CDR3 sequence (DNA): TGTGCCTGGAGCCGAGGGGGGACAGGGGGGTACGAGCAGTACTTC.

This clonotype was seen many times. V and J are TRBV12-3 or TRBV12-4 and TRBJ2-1; D gene unclear. Trimming pared 2 bases from V and 2 bases from J, leaving 7 bases between. This CDR3 comprises 14 residues. CDR3 sequence reads: CASSLTAAYNEQFF. Written as DNA, the CDR3 is TGTGCCAGCAGTTTAACGGCAGCCTACAATGAGCAGTTCTTC.

A few counts support this clonotype. The V gene is TRBV27, the J gene TRBJ1-2; tentative D call: TRBD1 (5 bases). From germline, CDR1 is MNHEY and CDR2 SMNVEV (reference sequence). V gave up 2 bases and J gave up 8 bases, with 18 bases separating them. The CDR3 totals 15 residues. CDR3 DNA: TGTGCCAGCAGTTTACCGGGACCTAGGGCGAGGGGCTACACCTTC. Residues: CASSLPGPRARGYTF.

This clonotype has ten or more counts. This chain connects TRBV2 to TRBJ2-1; TRBD1 agrees at 10 bases. CDR3 length: 16 residues. CDR1 is SNHLY, CDR2 FYNNEI, per germline. Germline trimming cut 6 bases from V and 2 bases from J; bases unmatched to any gene: 7. CDR3 in DNA: TGTGCCAGCAGCAGATCCGGGACAGGGGCCTACAATGAGCAGTTCTTC. Amino acids: CASSRSGTGAYNEQFF.

In its sample, this clonotype was seen a few times. This may be a read error: a much more frequent sequence differs by one nucleotide. The chain combines TRBV30 with TRBJ1-2; possibly TRBD1 for D (5 bases). The CDR3 length is 15 residues. Germline CDR1 is GTSNPN and CDR2 is SVGIG (reference sequence). CDR3 DNA sequence: TGTGCCCGGAGTGAAGAGGGGCTTCGAGGATATGGCTACACCTTC. Residues: CARSEEGLRGYGYTF.

The V call is TRBV11-2, the J call TRBJ1-1, with 8 bases lining up with TRBD1. The CDR3 spans 16 residues. CDR1 is SGHAT and CDR2 is FQNNGV in the germline V gene. Losses at the gene ends were 3 bases for V and 3 bases for J; bases not matched to a gene: 9. CDR3 sequence: CASSFPRDRQDTEAFF. The CDR3 DNA reads TGTGCCAGCAGCTTCCCGCGGGACAGGCAGGACACTGAAGCTTTCTTT.

This clonotype was detected a few times. The chain joins TRBV7-2 to TRBJ2-2; D remains ambiguous. CDR3 length equals 14 residues. Trimming pared 4 bases from V and 6 bases from J, leaving 12 bases between. CDR1 is SGHTA, CDR2 FQGNSA, per germline. The CDR3, as DNA: TGTGCCAGCAGCTCTACCCCGCAGGCCGGGGAGCTGTTTTTT. Encoded protein: CASSSTPQAGELFF.